The sequence of this T cell receptor beta chain was determined in a study of patients and donors after allogeneic stem cell transplantation. This clonotype was detected a few times. MiXCR, applied by TCRdb to the RT-PCR reads, yields one record per CDR3 protein. The top ten clones hold 5% to 6.5% of a sample with 800,000 to 1,000,000 distinct CDR3 sequences, under 20% of them seen once. Material for sequencing was blood, either unsorted or a sorted T cell fraction (not recorded which). This receptor was obtained from a human donor who was either an allogeneic HSCT recipient or a stem cell or donor lymphocyte infusion donor (not recorded which). It is not recorded whose cells these are; they may come from a transplant donor.

The DNA of the CDR3 is TGTGCCAGCAGTGAACTAGCGGGGGGGCCATATGAGCAGTTCTTC. This gives the protein CASSELAGGPYEQFF. The chain has TRBV6-1 and TRBJ2-1; TRBD2 matches at 12 bases. The CDR3 has 15 amino acids. J was trimmed by 8 bases and V by 2 bases; bases with no gene match: 4. CDR1 and CDR2 (germline): MNHNS, SASEGT.